This T cell receptor beta chain was retrieved from a study of T cells in lung cancer brain metastases (dated by TCRdb to the late 2010s). Background for the entire study: Of the 20 to 25 patients, 15 to 18 had a history of tobacco use, with a median of around 41 pack-years. Of the roughly 21 patients, roughly 17 received no interval therapy between resection of the primary and resection of the metastasis. A median interval of roughly 370 days was observed between acquisition of the primary and brain metastasis specimens. The study compared TCR beta CDR3 repertoires of fully resected primary non-small cell lung cancers with those of paired brain metastases. The cohort comprised 20 patients contributing 40 specimens, one primary lung lesion and one brain metastasis each. Patients had a median age at first diagnosis of approximately 54 years, with about nine males and some 11 females. An average DNA integrity number of 3.5 to 4.5 was found in both primary and metastatic specimens, and no significant difference was detected between sites. Paper-wide results and their limitations: Most clones were lesion-specific, with limited overlap between paired lesions (mean Morisita index approximately 0.2). Retrieval of the complete infiltrating T cell repertoire may have been prevented by DNA fragmentation in FFPE samples. Significantly fewer unique productive clones were found in brain metastases than in paired primaries (median approximately 1,600 versus 4,100). The ten most abundant clones accounted for a significantly larger fraction of the repertoire in brain metastases than in primaries, which suggests clonal expansion. It was not possible to control for the effects of preoperative corticosteroids on T cell infiltration in brain metastases.

As concerns this clone: Its target antigen remains unknown. Base qualities were left out, and no much larger clone turns up one base away.

Each sample received about 2.24 to 5.5 ug of genomic DNA as input, and the DNA input was kept equal within each pair of samples. TCR beta libraries were built with the immunoSEQ hsTCRbeta Kit using multiplexed V and J gene primers in two PCR steps. Pooled libraries, together with positive and negative controls, were sequenced on an Illumina MiSeq with a 100-cycle paired-end protocol. On the study's bioinformatics: The immunoSEQ vendor processed the raw data into normalized, annotated TCR beta repertoire reports. Richness was defined as unique clones by nucleotide sequence, with iChao1 and Efron-Thisted estimators extrapolating total richness. To characterize and compare the paired lesions, the analysis used Pielou's evenness, Simpson's index, the proportional abundance of the top-ten clones, and the Morisita overlap index. In TCRdb, the immuneACCESS table is reduced to in-frame sequences with V and J assigned. These tables do not hold every clone; where another copy was compared, an unresolved V gene accounts for under half, and the others remain unexplained. The DNA was the basis for D and trimming; V, J and clone size are from that table. Within this sample are more than 5,000 clones, with more than 70% of them counted one time only. The leading ten clones occupy less than 10% of the sample.

Patients had resection for either synchronous oligometastatic disease or delayed recurrence of a solitary brain metastasis. To avoid including cancers other than NSCLC, any patient with a history of multiple malignancies was excluded. Using marked H&E slides as a guide, tumor areas were macrodissected from roughly five unstained 10 um sections that had been deparaffinized. Every specimen was formalin-fixed and paraffin-embedded (FFPE). The AllPrep DNA/RNA FFPE Kit was used to extract genomic DNA. The CDR3 runs 15 amino acids, cysteine and phenylalanine included. The CDR3 DNA has 45 bases and is translated from base 1. The germline V gene provides CDR1 SGHTA and CDR2 FQGTGA. Deletion took 2 bases off V and 4 bases off J, with a span of 14 bases between the germline ends.

The TCR originated in a woman in her forties or fifties with non-small cell lung cancer that had spread to the brain. The chain was built from TRBV7-3 and TRBJ2-5, with a weak D call of TRBD1 (5 bases match). The sequenced material came from tumor tissue from a brain metastasis. What the cell subset or site label conveys for this sample: paired resected brain metastasis. At the DNA level, the sequence is TGTGCCAGCAGCTTACTCGGGCAGGGTGGAGAGACCCAGTACTTC. Its protein reads: CASSLLGQGGETQYF.